The T cell receptor beta chain described here comes from a study of cytomegalovirus exposure and HLA in healthy donors. General study points: Most sequenced TCRs were rare (though some public TCRs occurred in many donors). There were three CMV-associated chains whose specificity for CMV antigens was confirmed in vitro. Serostatus for CMV was the only available immune exposure information.

Regarding donors, all were healthy bone marrow donors. About this clone: Its target is not known.

The germline CDR1 and CDR2 sequences are SNHLY and FYNNEI. This CDR3 spans 14 amino acids. Trimming removed 3 bases at V and 6 bases at J, with 14 bases between. PCR was performed using 60 Vbeta and 13 Jbeta primers. Libraries were prepared by immunoSEQ multiplex PCR; TCRdb keeps only in-frame clonotypes and omits some of them. The sample holds 90,000 to 100,000 clones; around 68% are singletons and the top ten take 2% to 3%. V gene TRBV2 combines with J gene TRBJ1-1, with D tentatively TRBD1 (6 bases). Specimen: PBMCs. The clonotype was recovered from a man in his forties or fifties in good health and CMV-seronegative. CDR3 loop: CASSENRGQSEAFF. The CDR3 DNA sequence: TGTGCCAGCAGTGAGAACCGAGGACAGTCTGAAGCTTTCTTT.